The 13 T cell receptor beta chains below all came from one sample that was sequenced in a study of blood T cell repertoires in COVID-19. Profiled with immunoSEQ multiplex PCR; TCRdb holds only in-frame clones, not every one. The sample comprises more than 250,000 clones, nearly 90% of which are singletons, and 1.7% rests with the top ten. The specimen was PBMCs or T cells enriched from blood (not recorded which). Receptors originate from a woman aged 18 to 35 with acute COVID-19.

In DNA, the CDR3 is TGCGCCAGCAGCCCGGAGAAATCAGGGGGCGAGGGGTACTTC. This sequence encodes CASSPEKSGGEGYF. This chain joins TRBV4-1 and TRBJ2-7; 8 bases fit TRBD1. The ends lost 4 bases at V and 12 bases at J; junction bases unmatched: 14. CDR3 length: 14 amino acids. Germline lookup yields CDR1 MGHRA and CDR2 YSYEKL.

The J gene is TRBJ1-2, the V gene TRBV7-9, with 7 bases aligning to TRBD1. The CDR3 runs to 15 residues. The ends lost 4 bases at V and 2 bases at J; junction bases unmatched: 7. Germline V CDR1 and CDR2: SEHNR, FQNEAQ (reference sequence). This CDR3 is CASSSRGQDNYGYTF. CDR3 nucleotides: TGTGCCAGCAGCTCAAGGGGGCAGGACAACTATGGCTACACCTTC. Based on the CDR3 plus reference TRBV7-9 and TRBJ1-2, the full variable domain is DTGVSQNPRHKITKRGQNVTFRCDPISEHNRLYWYRQTLGQGPEFLTYFQNEAQLEKSRLLSDRFSAERPKGSFSTLEIQRTEQGDSAMYLCASSSRGQDNYGYTFGSGTRLTVV.

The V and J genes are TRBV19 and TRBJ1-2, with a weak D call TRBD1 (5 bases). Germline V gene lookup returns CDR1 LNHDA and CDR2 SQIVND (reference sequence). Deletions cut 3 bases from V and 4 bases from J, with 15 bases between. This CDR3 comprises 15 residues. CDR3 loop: CASSIPREDGYGYTF. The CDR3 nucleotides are TGTGCCAGTAGTATCCCCAGGGAAGACGGCTATGGCTACACCTTC. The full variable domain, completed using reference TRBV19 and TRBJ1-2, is DGGITQSPKYLFRKEGQNVTLSCEQNLNHDAMYWYRQDPGQGLRLIYYSQIVNDFQKGDIAEGYSVSREKKESFPLTVTSAQKNPTAFYLCASSIPREDGYGYTFGSGTRLTVV.

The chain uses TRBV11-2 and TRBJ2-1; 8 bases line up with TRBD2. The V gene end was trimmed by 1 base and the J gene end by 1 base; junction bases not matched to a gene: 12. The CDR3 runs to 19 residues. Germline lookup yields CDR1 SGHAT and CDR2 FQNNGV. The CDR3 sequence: CASSLGVWLAGYSYNEQFF. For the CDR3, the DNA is TGTGCCAGCAGCTTAGGAGTATGGCTAGCGGGTTATTCCTACAATGAGCAGTTCTTC. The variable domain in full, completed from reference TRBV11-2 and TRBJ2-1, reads EAGVAQSPRYKIIEKRQSVAFWCNPISGHATLYWYQQILGQGPKLLIQFQNNGVVDDSQLPKDRFSAERLKGVDSTLKIQPAKLEDSAVYLCASSLGVWLAGYSYNEQFFGPGTRLTVL.

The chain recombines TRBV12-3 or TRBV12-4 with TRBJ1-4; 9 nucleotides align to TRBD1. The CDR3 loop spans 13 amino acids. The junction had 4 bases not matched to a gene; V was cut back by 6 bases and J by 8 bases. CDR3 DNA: TGTGCCAGCAGAGACAGGGGGGGCGAAAAACTGTTTTTT. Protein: CASRDRGGEKLFF.

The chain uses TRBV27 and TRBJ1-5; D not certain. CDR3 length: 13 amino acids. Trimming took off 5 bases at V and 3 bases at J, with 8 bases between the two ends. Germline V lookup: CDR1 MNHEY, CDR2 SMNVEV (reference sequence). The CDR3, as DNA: TGTGCCAGCAGTAAAAACTCCAATCAGCCCCAGCATTTT. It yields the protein CASSKNSNQPQHF.

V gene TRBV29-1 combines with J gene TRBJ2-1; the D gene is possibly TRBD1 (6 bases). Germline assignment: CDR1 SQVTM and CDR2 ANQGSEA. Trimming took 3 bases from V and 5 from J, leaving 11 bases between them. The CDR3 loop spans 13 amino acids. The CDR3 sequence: CSVEGDIHNEQFF. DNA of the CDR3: TGCAGCGTTGAGGGGGACATCCACAATGAGCAGTTCTTC.

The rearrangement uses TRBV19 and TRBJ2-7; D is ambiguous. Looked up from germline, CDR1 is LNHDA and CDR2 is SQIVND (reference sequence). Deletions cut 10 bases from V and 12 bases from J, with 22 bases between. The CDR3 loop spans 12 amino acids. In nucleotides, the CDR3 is TGTGCCAAACCGGCCGCGGCCCAATTCCTGTACTTC. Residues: CAKPAAAQFLYF.

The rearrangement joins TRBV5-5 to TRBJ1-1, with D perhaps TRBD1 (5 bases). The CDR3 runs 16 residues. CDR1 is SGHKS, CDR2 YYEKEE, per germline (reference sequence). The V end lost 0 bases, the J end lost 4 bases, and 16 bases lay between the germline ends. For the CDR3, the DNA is TGTGCCAGCAGCTTGGAAGGGGCCCTGGGAGGCACTGAAGCTTTCTTT. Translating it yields CASSLEGALGGTEAFF.

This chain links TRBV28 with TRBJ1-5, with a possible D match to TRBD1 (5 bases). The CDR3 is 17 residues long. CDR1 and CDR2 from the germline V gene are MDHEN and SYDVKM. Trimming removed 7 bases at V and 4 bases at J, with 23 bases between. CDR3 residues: CASTPWGGSRLNQPQHF. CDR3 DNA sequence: TGTGCCAGCACCCCTTGGGGGGGGTCCCGATTAAATCAGCCCCAGCATTTT.

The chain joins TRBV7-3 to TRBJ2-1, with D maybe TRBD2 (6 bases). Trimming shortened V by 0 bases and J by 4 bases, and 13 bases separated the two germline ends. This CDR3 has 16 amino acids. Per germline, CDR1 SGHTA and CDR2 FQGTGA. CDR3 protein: CASSLTPPREYNEQFF. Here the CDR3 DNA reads TGTGCCAGCAGCTTAACACCCCCCCGGGAGTACAATGAGCAGTTCTTC.

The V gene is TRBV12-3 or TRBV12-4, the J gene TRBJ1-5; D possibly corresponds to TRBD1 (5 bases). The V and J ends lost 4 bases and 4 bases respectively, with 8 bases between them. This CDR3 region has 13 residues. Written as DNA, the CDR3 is TGTGCCAGCAGTTCACAGGTGAATCAGCCCCAGCATTTT. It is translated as CASSSQVNQPQHF.

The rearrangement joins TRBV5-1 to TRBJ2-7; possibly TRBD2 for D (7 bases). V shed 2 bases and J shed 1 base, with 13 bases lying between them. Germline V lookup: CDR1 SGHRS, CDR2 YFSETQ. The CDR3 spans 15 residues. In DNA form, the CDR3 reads TGCGCCAGCAGCTTAACAGGGAGGGGTTCCTACGAGCAGTACTTC. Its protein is CASSLTGRGSYEQYF.